Each of the 9 T cell receptor beta chains below was sequenced from the same sample in a study of OX40 agonist ivuxolimab in advanced cancers. Produced via immunoSEQ multiplex PCR; TCRdb's table is partial and in-frame only. Among roughly 76,000 clones, about 85% were seen once, and the ten largest hold almost 6%. The sequencing here drew on CD4+ or CD8+ T cells sorted from blood, taken in a trial of the OX40 agonist ivuxolimab. The origin of the receptors is an adult with an advanced solid tumor such as melanoma, head and neck, liver or kidney cancer.

This rearrangement joins TRBV11-2 to TRBJ2-3; possible D gene TRBD2, 5 bases. The germline CDR1 and CDR2 sequences are SGHAT and FQNNGV. CDR3 length: 15 residues. The ends were cut back, 7 bases at V and 0 bases at J, with 14 bases in the middle. The CDR3 DNA follows: TGTGCCAGCACCTACCGCCGGGGAAGCACAGATACGCAGTATTTT. This sequence encodes CASTYRRGSTDTQYF.

The chain links TRBV29-1 to TRBJ2-6, with TRBD1 identical over 7 bases. CDR3 length: 22 residues. Germline V CDR1 and CDR2: SQVTM, ANQGSEA. Trimming at V came to 0 bases and at J to 0 bases, leaving 20 bases not matched to a gene. The CDR3 DNA sequence: TGCAGCGTTGAAGATCCTGATCGATCCGGGACAGAAACCCTCTCTGGGGCCAACGTCCTGACTTTC. Amino acid sequence: CSVEDPDRSGTETLSGANVLTF.

The chain recombines TRBV5-1 with TRBJ2-2; 7 bases are shared with TRBD1. The CDR3 has 14 residues. CDR1 and CDR2 (germline): SGHRS, YFSETQ. V lost 0 bases and J lost 9; bases outside the gene matches: 5. The CDR3 DNA sequence: TGCGCCAGCAGCTTGGAGACAGGGAGCCGGGAGCTGTTTTTT. Translating gives CASSLETGSRELFF.

This sequence joins TRBV29-1 and TRBJ2-1; 9 positions agree with TRBD2. Losses at the gene ends were 7 bases for V and 5 bases for J; bases not matched to a gene: 15. CDR1 is SQVTM, CDR2 ANQGSEA, per germline. This CDR3 spans 16 amino acids. The CDR3 spells CSGATSGERPNNEQFF. CDR3 in DNA: TGCAGCGGTGCGACTAGCGGAGAACGGCCTAACAATGAGCAGTTCTTC.

J is TRBJ2-1 and V is TRBV14; 15 nucleotides align to TRBD2. The CDR3 totals 20 residues. The germline V gene encodes CDR1 SGHDN and CDR2 FVKESK. V dropped 0 bases and J dropped 0; count of bases not matched to a gene: 6. The DNA for the CDR3 is TGTGCCAGCAGCCAAGACCCCGGACTAGCGGGAGGGAACTCCTACAATGAGCAGTTCTTC. Amino acids: CASSQDPGLAGGNSYNEQFF.

This clone appeared a few times. V usage is TRBV27 and J usage is TRBJ2-2, with a possible D match to TRBD2 (6 bases). V dropped 4 bases and J dropped 4 bases, with 13 bases sitting between them. This CDR3 is 15 amino acids long. Germline V CDR1 and CDR2: MNHEY, SMNVEV (reference sequence). Here the CDR3 reads CASSWSTRGTGELFF. The CDR3 coding sequence is TGTGCCAGCAGTTGGTCGACTAGGGGCACCGGGGAGCTGTTTTTT.

V and J are TRBV4-1 and TRBJ2-3, with 12 bases fitting TRBD2. Per the germline V gene, CDR1 is MGHRA and CDR2 is YSYEKL. J gave up 1 base and V 1 base, and 9 bases lay outside the gene matches. The CDR3 is 19 amino acids. CDR3 amino acids: CASSQVMSSGGAGTDTQYF. The CDR3, as DNA: TGCGCCAGCAGCCAAGTGATGTCTAGCGGGGGGGCAGGCACAGATACGCAGTATTTT.

The V call is TRBV27, the J call TRBJ2-6; tentative D call: TRBD2 (6 bases). Germline lookup yields CDR1 MNHEY and CDR2 SMNVEV (reference sequence). The V and J ends lost 2 bases and 0 bases respectively, with 17 bases between them. The CDR3 totals 19 residues. The CDR3: CASSLQTLAESSGANVLTF. CDR3 nucleotides: TGTGCCAGCAGTTTACAAACATTAGCGGAGAGCTCTGGGGCCAACGTCCTGACTTTC.

In DNA form, the CDR3 reads TGTGCCATCAGTGAGCAACAGGGAGGGAGGTACAATGAGCAGTTCTTC. This translates into CAISEQQGGRYNEQFF. V is TRBV10-3 and J is TRBJ2-1; D possibly corresponds to TRBD2 (7 bases). V lost 2 bases, J lost 4 bases, and 15 bases lay in between. CDR1 ENHRY and CDR2 SYGVKD come from the germline V gene. CDR3 size: 16 residues.